The 17 T cell receptor beta chains listed next were all sequenced from one sample in a study of human T cells and chemical hapten exposure. Time point described: patch test 2, 6 weeks after DPC sensitization. Treatment reported: therapeutic diphenylcyclopropenone sensitization with weekly scalp DPC. TCRdb redid the calling of the RACE reads with MiXCR, one entry per CDR3 protein. The sample includes about 400,000 distinct CDR3 sequences, nearly 6.5% seen only once; the top ten take under 7%. The sample consisted of whole blood, taken in connection with sensitization to the hapten diphenylcyclopropenone (DPC). These receptors all come from a woman aged 18-35 years with alopecia areata. Some clones in this sample may be carry-over from other donors' samples.

This clonotype was picked up many times. The chain has TRBV12-3 or TRBV12-4 and TRBJ2-1; 7 nucleotides match TRBD2. J lost 5 bases, V lost 1 base, and 14 bases had no gene match. CDR3 length: 18 residues. CDR3 sequence: CASSLGSSGVRANNEQFF. Written as DNA, the CDR3 is TGTGCCAGCAGTTTAGGATCGAGCGGGGTTCGGGCCAACAATGAGCAGTTCTTC.

This clonotype was observed at least ten times. V gene TRBV20-1 combines with J gene TRBJ1-5, with D possibly matching TRBD1 (5 bases). The V gene's germline CDR1 is DFQATT and CDR2 SNEGSKA (reference sequence). The CDR3 covers 15 residues. Between the trimmed V and J ends, which lost 1 base and 5 bases, there was a span of 15 bases. For the CDR3, the DNA is TGCAGTGCTAGAGGACCCGGAGGGGTTTATCAGCCCCAGCATTTT. Encoded protein: CSARGPGGVYQPQHF.

This clonotype was counted between two and nine times. The rearrangement uses TRBV5-1 and TRBJ2-2; 7 positions agree with TRBD2. Germline CDR1 is SGHRS and CDR2 is YFSETQ. There are 15 residues in the CDR3. J gave up 7 bases and V 0 bases, and 6 bases lay outside the gene matches. CDR3 residues: CASSLEWRGSGELFF. The CDR3 nucleotides are TGCGCCAGCAGCTTGGAATGGCGGGGGAGCGGGGAGCTGTTTTTT.

This clonotype was picked up many times. The chain carries TRBV12-3 or TRBV12-4 and TRBJ1-5, with 11 bases lining up with TRBD1. The V gene end was trimmed by 6 bases and the J gene end by 4 bases; junction bases not matched to a gene: 8. The length of the CDR3 is 16 residues. CDR3 sequence reads: CASRTGTGGSNQPQHF. CDR3 nucleotides: TGTGCCAGCAGGACTGGGACAGGGGGTTCTAATCAGCCCCAGCATTTT.

A few counts support this clonotype. The chain has TRBV7-9 and TRBJ2-1; 13 bases map to TRBD2. Trimming took 5 bases from V and 5 from J; bases not matched to a gene: 3. The CDR3 is 15 residues long. The germline V gene encodes CDR1 SEHNR and CDR2 FQNEAQ (reference sequence). The CDR3 nucleotides read TGTGCCAGCAGCCCAACTAGCGGGGGGGACAATGAGCAGTTCTTC. This codes for CASSPTSGGDNEQFF.

This clonotype has a count of ten or more. The genes are TRBV29-1 and TRBJ2-1, with TRBD2 as a possible D gene (6 bases). Germline loops: CDR1 SQVTM, CDR2 ANQGSEA. This CDR3 is built from 14 residues. Trimming shortened V by 3 bases and J by 2 bases, and 11 bases separated the two germline ends. CDR3 residues: CSVERGTPYNEQFF. The CDR3 DNA reads TGCAGCGTTGAGCGGGGTACCCCCTACAATGAGCAGTTCTTC.

This clonotype showed up many times. J is TRBJ1-4 and V is TRBV7-9; maybe TRBD1 (5 bases). The CDR3 has 17 amino acids. The germline V gene has CDR1 SEHNR and CDR2 FQNEAQ (reference sequence). V gave up 5 bases and J gave up 0 bases, with 16 bases separating them. The CDR3 coding sequence is TGTGCCAGCAGCCCCAGGGACGGTGTTGCAACTAATGAAAAACTGTTTTTT. It specifies CASSPRDGVATNEKLFF.

In this sample, this clonotype turned up a few times. CDR3: CASSLAGLAGTYEQYF. The CDR3 nucleotides read TGTGCCAGCAGCTTAGCAGGGTTAGCGGGCACCTACGAGCAGTACTTC. V gene TRBV7-2 combines with J gene TRBJ2-7; 7 bases are shared with TRBD2. The CDR3 has 16 amino acids. Germline trimming cut 0 bases from V and 2 bases from J; bases unmatched to any gene: 7. CDR1 and CDR2 (germline): SGHTA, FQGNSA. Supplemented by reference TRBV7-2 and TRBJ2-7, the full variable domain reads GAGVSQSPSNKVTEKGKDVELRCDPISGHTALYWYRQSLGQGLEFLIYFQGNSAPDKSGLPSDRFSAERTGGSVSTLTIQRTQQEDSAVYLCASSLAGLAGTYEQYFGPGTRLTVT.

This clonotype appeared many times. The V and J genes are TRBV6-5 and TRBJ1-2; D is undetermined. CDR1 is MNHEY and CDR2 is SVGAGI in the germline V gene. This CDR3 spans 9 amino acids. V was clipped by 10 bases and J by 7 bases, with 7 bases between them. In DNA, the CDR3 is TGTGCCACCGGCCCTGGCTACACCTTC. Amino acid sequence: CATGPGYTF.

This clonotype was observed at least ten times. The V gene is TRBV5-1, the J gene TRBJ1-1; possible D gene TRBD1, 6 bases. The CDR3 has 14 amino acids. Germline V CDR1 and CDR2: SGHRS, YFSETQ. Trimming removed 2 bases at V and 6 bases at J, with 14 bases between. As DNA, the CDR3 is TGCGCCAGCAGCTTAGCAGGGGCGTTTTCTGAAGCTTTCTTT. It yields the protein CASSLAGAFSEAFF.

The sample holds a few counts of this clonotype. The genes are TRBV25-1 and TRBJ1-4; D remains unclear. Trimming pared 3 bases from V and 0 bases from J, leaving 8 bases between. Germline V gene lookup returns CDR1 MGHDK and CDR2 SYGVNS. CDR3 length: 15 residues. The CDR3 loop is CASSDGSSTNEKLFF. CDR3 DNA: TGTGCCAGCAGTGACGGGAGTTCAACTAATGAAAAACTGTTTTTT. Based on the CDR3 plus reference TRBV25-1 and TRBJ1-4, the full variable domain is EADIYQTPRYLVIGTGKKITLECSQTMGHDKMYWYQQDPGMELHLIHYSYGVNSTEKGDLSSESTVSRIRTEHFPLTLESARPSHTSQYLCASSDGSSTNEKLFFGSGTQLSVL.

This clonotype appeared many times. The CDR3 is CASHSGNTEAFF. The CDR3 coding sequence is TGTGCCAGCCATTCGGGGAACACTGAAGCTTTCTTT. The V gene is TRBV28, the J gene TRBJ1-1; D is uncertain. This CDR3 comprises 12 residues. V lost 8 bases and J lost 1, with 8 bases in between. Germline CDR1 is MDHEN and CDR2 is SYDVKM.

This clonotype has only a few counts. J is TRBJ1-1 and V is TRBV7-3, with D perhaps TRBD1 (5 bases). There are 13 residues in the CDR3. The germline CDR1 and CDR2 sequences are SGHTA and FQGTGA. V was pared by 5 bases and J by 1 base, with 8 bases between. This chain's CDR3 is CASSTDKNTEAFF. The DNA of the CDR3 is TGTGCCAGCAGCACGGACAAGAACACTGAAGCTTTCTTT.

The rearrangement links TRBV7-9 to TRBJ2-3; no clear D. The length of the CDR3 is 14 residues. Between the trimmed V and J ends, which lost 2 bases and 6 bases, there was a span of 12 bases. Germline values: CDR1 SEHNR, CDR2 FQNEAQ (reference sequence). The CDR3, as DNA: TGTGCCAGCAGCTTAATGGATGCCTGGGATACGCAGTATTTT. Its protein product is CASSLMDAWDTQYF.

The J gene is TRBJ2-3, the V gene TRBV27, with 9 bases matching TRBD2. Germline trimming cut 2 bases from V and 1 base from J; bases unmatched to any gene: 4. The CDR3 consists of 16 residues. Per the germline V gene, CDR1 is MNHEY and CDR2 is SMNVEV (reference sequence). This CDR3 is CASSLLPSGGTDTQYF. DNA for the CDR3: TGTGCCAGCAGTTTACTCCCTAGCGGGGGCACAGATACGCAGTATTTT.

There are a few counts of this clonotype. The J gene is TRBJ2-7, the V gene TRBV5-1; no definite D call. The CDR3 contains 13 residues. Germline CDR1 and CDR2: SGHRS and YFSETQ. The V gene lost 4 bases and the J gene lost 2 bases, with 10 bases spanning the gap. The CDR3: CASSPTLTYEQYF. CDR3 DNA sequence: TGCGCCAGCAGCCCGACACTGACCTACGAGCAGTACTTC.

The chain uses TRBV6-2 or TRBV6-3 and TRBJ2-5; D is unclear. V dropped 2 bases and J dropped 2 bases, with 15 bases sitting between them. CDR3 length: 16 amino acids. CDR1 and CDR2 (germline): MNHEY, SVGEGT. The CDR3 DNA reads as TGTGCCAGCAGTTACGAAGGCAGCAAGCTACAAGAGACCCAGTACTTC. Translated, it gives CASSYEGSKLQETQYF.